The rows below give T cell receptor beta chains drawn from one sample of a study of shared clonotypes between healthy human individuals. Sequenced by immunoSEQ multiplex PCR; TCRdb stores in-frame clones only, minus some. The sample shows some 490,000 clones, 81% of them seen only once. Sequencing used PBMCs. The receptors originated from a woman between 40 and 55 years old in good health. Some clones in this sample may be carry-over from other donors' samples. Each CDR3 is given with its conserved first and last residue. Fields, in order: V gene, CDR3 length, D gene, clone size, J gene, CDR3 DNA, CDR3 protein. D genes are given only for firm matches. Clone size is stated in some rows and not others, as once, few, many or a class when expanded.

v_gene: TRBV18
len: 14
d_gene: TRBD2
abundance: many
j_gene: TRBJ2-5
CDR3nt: TGTGCCAGCTCTAGCGGGAGCCCTGAAGAGACCCAGTACTTC
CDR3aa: CASSSGSPEETQYF

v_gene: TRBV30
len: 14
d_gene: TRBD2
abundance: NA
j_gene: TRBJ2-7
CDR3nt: TGTGCCTGGACCATACTGGGGGGGAACTACGAGCAGTACTTC
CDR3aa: CAWTILGGNYEQYF

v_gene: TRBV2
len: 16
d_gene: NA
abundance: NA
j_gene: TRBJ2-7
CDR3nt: TGTGCCAGCAGTGAAGTCGGGACCCTAGCTGGTTACGAGCAGTACTTC
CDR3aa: CASSEVGTLAGYEQYF

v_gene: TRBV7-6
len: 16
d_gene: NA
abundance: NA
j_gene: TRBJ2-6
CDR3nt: TGTGCCAGCAGCCAGAGGGCGTACTCTGGGGCCAACGTCCTGACTTTC
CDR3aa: CASSQRAYSGANVLTF

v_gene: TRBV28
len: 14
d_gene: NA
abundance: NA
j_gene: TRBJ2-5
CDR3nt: TGTGCCAGCAGTTTTGGGGGGGGCGCGGAGACCCAGTACTTC
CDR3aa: CASSFGGGAETQYF

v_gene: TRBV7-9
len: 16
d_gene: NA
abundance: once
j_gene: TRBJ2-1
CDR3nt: TGTGCCGGAACAACCTCGGAGGGACAAAACCACAATGAGCAGTTCTTC
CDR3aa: CAGTTSEGQNHNEQFF

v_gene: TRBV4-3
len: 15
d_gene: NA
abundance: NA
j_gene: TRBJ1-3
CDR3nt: TGCGCCAGCAGCCAACGACAGGAATGGGAAAACACCATATATTTT
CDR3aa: CASSQRQEWENTIYF

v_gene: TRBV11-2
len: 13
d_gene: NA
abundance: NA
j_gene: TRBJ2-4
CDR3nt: TGTGCCAGCAGCTTAGACAGACTAAACATTCAGTACTTC
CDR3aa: CASSLDRLNIQYF

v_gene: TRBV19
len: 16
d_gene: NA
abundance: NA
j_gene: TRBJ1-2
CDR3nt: TGTGCCAGTACCACCCGGGGTACCGAACGAAGCTATGGCTACACCTTC
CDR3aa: CASTTRGTERSYGYTF

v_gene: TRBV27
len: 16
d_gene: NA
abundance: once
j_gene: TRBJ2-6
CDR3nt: TGTGCCAGCAGTTTAAACAGGATCTCTGGGGCCAACGTCCTGACTTTC
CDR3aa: CASSLNRISGANVLTF

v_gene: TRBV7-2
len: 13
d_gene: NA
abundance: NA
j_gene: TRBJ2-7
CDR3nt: TGTGCCAGCAGCTTAGTCATCCAGAACCAGCAGTACTTC
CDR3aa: CASSLVIQNQQYF

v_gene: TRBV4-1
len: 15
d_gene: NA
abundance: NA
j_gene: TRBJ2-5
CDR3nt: TGCGCCAGCAGCCAAGACCCGACTAGCCAAGAGACCCAGTACTTC
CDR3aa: CASSQDPTSQETQYF

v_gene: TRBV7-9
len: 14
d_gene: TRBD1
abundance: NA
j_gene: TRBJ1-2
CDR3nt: TGTGCCAGCAGCTTTTCCGGGACAGGGGTTGGCTACACCTTC
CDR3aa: CASSFSGTGVGYTF

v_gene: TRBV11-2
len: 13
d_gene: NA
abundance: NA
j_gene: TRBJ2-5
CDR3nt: TGTGCCAGCAGCTTAGAGGGCACGGAGACCCAGTACTTC
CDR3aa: CASSLEGTETQYF

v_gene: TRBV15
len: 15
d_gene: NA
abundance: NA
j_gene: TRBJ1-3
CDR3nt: TGTGCCACCAGCAGAGACTCGGGGGCTGGAAACACCATATATTTT
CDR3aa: CATSRDSGAGNTIYF

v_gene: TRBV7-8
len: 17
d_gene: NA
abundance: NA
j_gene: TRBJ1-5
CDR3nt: TGTGCCAGCAGCTTAGGGGCAGGTCAGGCGAGCAATCAGCCCCAGCATTTT
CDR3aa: CASSLGAGQASNQPQHF

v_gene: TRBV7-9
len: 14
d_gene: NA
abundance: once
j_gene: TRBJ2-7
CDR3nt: TGTGCCAGCAGCTTAAACAGCCTCACCTACGAGCAGTACTTC
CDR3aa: CASSLNSLTYEQYF

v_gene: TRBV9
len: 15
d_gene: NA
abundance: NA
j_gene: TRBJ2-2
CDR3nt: TGTGCCAGCAGCAGACAGACAGTGAACACCGGGGAGCTGTTTTTT
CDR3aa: CASSRQTVNTGELFF

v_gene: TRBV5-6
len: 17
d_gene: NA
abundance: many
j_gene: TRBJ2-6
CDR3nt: TGTGCCAGCAGCTTGGGACTAGAGGCCTCTGGGGCCAACGTCCTGACTTTC
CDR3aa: CASSLGLEASGANVLTF

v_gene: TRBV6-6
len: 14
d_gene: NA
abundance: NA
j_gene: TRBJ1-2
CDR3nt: TGTGCCAGCACCCGGGGGGGTAATGACTATGGCTACACCTTC
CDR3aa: CASTRGGNDYGYTF

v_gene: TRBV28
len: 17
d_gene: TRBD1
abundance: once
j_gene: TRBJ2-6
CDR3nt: TGTGCCAGCAGGGGGACAGGGGGATATGCGGGGGCCAACGTCCTGACTTTC
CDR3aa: CASRGTGGYAGANVLTF

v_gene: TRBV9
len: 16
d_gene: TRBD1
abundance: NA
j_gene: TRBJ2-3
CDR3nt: TGTGCCAGCAGCGTGGACACGGGACAGAACACAGATACGCAGTATTTT
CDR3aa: CASSVDTGQNTDTQYF

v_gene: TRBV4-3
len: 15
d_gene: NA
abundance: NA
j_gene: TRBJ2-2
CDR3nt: TGCGCCAGCAGCCAAGAGACTATACCTACCGGGGAGCTGTTTTTT
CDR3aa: CASSQETIPTGELFF

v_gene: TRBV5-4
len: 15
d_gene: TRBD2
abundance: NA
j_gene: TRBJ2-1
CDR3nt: TGTGCCAGCAGCTTGGGGGGCGGACTAGCGGGAGAGCAGTTCTTC
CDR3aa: CASSLGGGLAGEQFF

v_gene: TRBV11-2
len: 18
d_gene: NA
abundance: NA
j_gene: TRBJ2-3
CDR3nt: TGTGCCAGCAGCCTAAAAACTGCTAGCGAGCACTCCACAGATACACAGTATTTT
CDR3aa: CASSLKTASEHSTDTQYF

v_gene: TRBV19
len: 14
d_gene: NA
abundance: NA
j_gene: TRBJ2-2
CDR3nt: TGTGCCAGTAGTATTGCAGATAAACCCGGGGAGCTGTTTTTT
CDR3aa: CASSIADKPGELFF

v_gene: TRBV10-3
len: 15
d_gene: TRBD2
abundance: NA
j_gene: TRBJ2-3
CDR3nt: TGTGCCATCAGCCCAGGGACTAGCGGCACAGATACGCAGTATTTT
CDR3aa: CAISPGTSGTDTQYF

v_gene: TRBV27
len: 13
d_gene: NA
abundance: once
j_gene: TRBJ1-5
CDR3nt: TGTGCCAGCAGTTTTACCGAAGGTCAGCCCCAGCATTTT
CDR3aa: CASSFTEGQPQHF

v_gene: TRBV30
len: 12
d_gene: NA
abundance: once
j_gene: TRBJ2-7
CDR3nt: TGTGCCTGGGGGTATAGATCCTACGAGCAGTACTTC
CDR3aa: CAWGYRSYEQYF

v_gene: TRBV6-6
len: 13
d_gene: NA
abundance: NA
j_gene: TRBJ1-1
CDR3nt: TGTGCCAGCAGTTCCGATGCGAACACTGAAGCTTTCTTT
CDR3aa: CASSSDANTEAFF

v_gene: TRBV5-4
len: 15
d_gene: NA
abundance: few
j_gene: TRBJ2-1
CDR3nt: TGTGCCAGCAGCTTGGAACTCCCGGGGTACAATGAGCAGTTCTTC
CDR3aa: CASSLELPGYNEQFF

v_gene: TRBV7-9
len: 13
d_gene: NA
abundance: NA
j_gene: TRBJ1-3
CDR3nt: TGTGCCAGCAGCTCCGGGCAGGGCAACACCATATATTTT
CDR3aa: CASSSGQGNTIYF

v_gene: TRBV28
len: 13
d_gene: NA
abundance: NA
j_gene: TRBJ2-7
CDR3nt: TGTGCCAGCAGTTTGACGGATTCCTACGAGCAGTACTTC
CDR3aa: CASSLTDSYEQYF

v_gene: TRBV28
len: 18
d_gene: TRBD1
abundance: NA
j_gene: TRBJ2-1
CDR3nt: TGTGCCAGCAGACGGGGACAGGCCACAAGTTACTCCTACAATGAGCAGTTCTTC
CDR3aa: CASRRGQATSYSYNEQFF

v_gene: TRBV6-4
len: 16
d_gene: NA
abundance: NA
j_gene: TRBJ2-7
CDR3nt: TGTGCCAGCAGTGACTCGGGGTACGGTTTTGGAGACGAGCAGTACTTC
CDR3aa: CASSDSGYGFGDEQYF

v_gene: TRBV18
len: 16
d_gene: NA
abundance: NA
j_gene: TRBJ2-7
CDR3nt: TGTGCCAGCTCACCCCCCCAGAAGCCCGGAATCTACGAGCAGTACTTC
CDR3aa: CASSPPQKPGIYEQYF

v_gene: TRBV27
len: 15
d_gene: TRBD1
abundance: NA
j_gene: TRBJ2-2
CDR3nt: TGTGCCAGCAGGCCAGGGACAGCGAACACCGGGGAGCTGTTTTTT
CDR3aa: CASRPGTANTGELFF

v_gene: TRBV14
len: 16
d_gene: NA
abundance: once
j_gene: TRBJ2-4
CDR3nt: TGTGCCAGCAGCCAAGCCGGAGACAGGTTCAAAAACATTCAGTACTTC
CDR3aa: CASSQAGDRFKNIQYF

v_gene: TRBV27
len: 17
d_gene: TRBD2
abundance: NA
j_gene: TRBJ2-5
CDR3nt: TGTGCCAGCAGTCCATTGACTAGCGGGAGGGCCGGAGAGACCCAGTACTTC
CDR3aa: CASSPLTSGRAGETQYF

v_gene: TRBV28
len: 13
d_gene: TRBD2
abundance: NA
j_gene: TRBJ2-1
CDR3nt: TGTGCCAGCGTAGCTAGCGGGAGAAATGAGCAGTTCTTC
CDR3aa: CASVASGRNEQFF